Sequencing of this T cell receptor beta chain was carried out in a study of metastatic and nonmetastatic thyroid tumors. For the study at large: The study looked at repertoires side by side in blood and in tumor or nodule tissue from malignant and benign thyroid patients.

Authors' methods: Variation in CDR3 across clinicopathological groups served as the basis for constructing a distant-metastasis classifier in papillary thyroid cancer. TCRdb reprocessed the PCR reads via MiXCR. These V and J calls derive from TCRdb rather than the authors' analysis. Among around 42,000 clones listed, around an eighth were seen once. CDR3 length: 13 amino acids. Germline lookup yields CDR1 GTSNPN and CDR2 SVGIG (reference sequence). Trimming shortened V by 1 base and J by 0 bases, and 5 bases separated the two germline ends. None of the patients had undergone any treatment ahead of thyroid surgery. Worth noting for this clone: The antigen is undetermined. A single base separates this from a much larger clone, so it may be a read error. Other DNA sequences of this sample code for an identical CDR3.

Study results and caveats: It was reported that TCR beta diversity was significantly higher in malignant thyroid tumors than benign nodules, in blood and tumor.

The sequencing input was blood. The genes are TRBV30 and TRBJ2-3; D not certain. The clonotype was recovered from a male donor with papillary thyroid cancer or a benign thyroid nodule (not recorded which). Some clones in this sample may be carry-over from other donors' samples. CDR3 amino acids: CAWSEGSTDTQYF. CDR3 in DNA: TGTGCCTGGAGTGAGGGTAGCACAGATACGCAGTATTTT.